The 21 T cell receptor beta chains below all came from one sample that was sequenced in a study of glioma-infiltrating T cells (dated by TCRdb to the mid-2010s). The sequencer was an Illumina MiSeq. TCR alpha and beta CDR3 regions were amplified with the iRepertoire nested amplicon-rescue multiplex PCR (arm-PCR) platform from RNA. The public reads were reprocessed in TCRdb via fastp at Q25 and MiXCR, keeping in-frame beta chains. Every CDR3 protein is listed once, alongside the most common genes and DNA of its rows. In this sample the table shows some 120,000 distinct CDR3 sequences, 23% of which occur a single time. Around 15% of the sample lies in the top ten. Sample: glioma tissue, nonneoplastic brain tissue, or PBMCs (not recorded which). These receptors came from a human donor with low-grade glioma or glioblastoma, undergoing nonglioma brain surgery, or in good health (not recorded which).

This clonotype was picked up a small number of times. V usage is TRBV19 and J usage is TRBJ1-2; 9 bases are a match to TRBD1. Germline loops: CDR1 LNHDA, CDR2 SQIVND (reference sequence). The length of the CDR3 is 15 residues. J gave up 4 bases and V 5 bases, and 8 bases lay outside the gene matches. The CDR3, as DNA: TGTGCCAGTAGTGAACAGGGGGCATCGGGCTATGGCTACACCTTC. It codes for CASSEQGASGYGYTF.

This clonotype was found many times. V and J are TRBV6-1 and TRBJ2-1; 7 bases line up with TRBD2. The CDR3 length is 11 residues. CDR1 and CDR2 from the germline V gene are MNHNS and SASEGT. Trimming cost V 5 bases and J 12 bases; bases outside gene matches: 4. The DNA for the CDR3 is TGTGCCAGCAGTCCCCGACTAGCGCAGTTCTTC. As protein: CASSPRLAQFF.

Notes on this clonotype: Sequence at one end of the junction differs from germline and may be a read error. V is TRBV20-1 and J is TRBJ2-7, with a weak D call TRBD1 (7 bases). The CDR3 is 15 amino acids. Germline assignment: CDR1 DFQATT and CDR2 SNEGSKA (reference sequence). The CDR3 here is CSAREGASVEYDQYF. For the CDR3, the DNA is TGCAGTGCTAGGGAGGGGGCTAGCGTTGAATACGATCAGTACTTC.

In its sample, this clonotype was seen many times. The chain employs TRBV6-6 and TRBJ2-7, with D hard to call. Looked up from germline, CDR1 is MNHNY and CDR2 is SVGAGI (reference sequence). The CDR3 is 12 amino acids. Trimming removed 0 bases at V and 3 bases at J, with 3 bases between. CDR3 nucleotides: TGTGCCAGCAGTTACTCTTACTACGAGCAGTACTTC. It encodes CASSYSYYEQYF.

The chain joins TRBV6-1 to TRBJ2-7, with TRBD2 identical over 14 bases. After removal of 6 bases from V and 8 bases from J, the junction contained 12 bases not matched to a gene. This CDR3 has 16 amino acids. Looked up from germline, CDR1 is MNHNS and CDR2 is SASEGT. The CDR3 spells CASSNVVGTSGSQQYF. CDR3 DNA: TGTGCCAGCAGCAACGTCGTCGGGACTAGCGGGAGCCAGCAGTACTTC.

In this sample, this clonotype turned up many times. CDR3 coding DNA: TGCAGCGTTGAAGGTCCTAGCGGAATTAGCACAGATACGCAGTATTTT. Protein product: CSVEGPSGISTDTQYF. This chain joins TRBV29-1 and TRBJ2-3, with TRBD2 identical over 7 bases. The CDR3 contains 16 residues. Germline trimming cut 1 base from V and 0 bases from J; bases unmatched to any gene: 7. CDR1 and CDR2 from the germline V gene are SQVTM and ANQGSEA.

This clonotype was picked up many times. CDR3 DNA: TGTGCCAGCAGCCCTGAGGGACAGGGGGCATCTTACATTCAGTACTTC. Translating gives CASSPEGQGASYIQYF. The chain links TRBV3-1 to TRBJ2-4, with 12 bases that match TRBD1. With V trimmed by 4 bases and J by 8 bases, 9 bases remained unmatched. Looked up from germline, CDR1 is LGHDT and CDR2 is YNNKEL (reference sequence). The CDR3 has 16 amino acids.

In this sample, this clonotype turned up many times. The chain has TRBV4-3 and TRBJ2-3; 10 nucleotides agree with TRBD1. CDR1 and CDR2 from the germline V gene are LGHNA and YSLEER. Trimming at V came to 3 bases and at J to 2 bases, leaving 2 bases not matched to a gene. The CDR3 totals 15 residues. The DNA of the CDR3 is TGCGCCAGCAGCCAGGACAGGGGGTACACAGATACGCAGTATTTT. Residues: CASSQDRGYTDTQYF.

This clonotype was seen repeatedly, ten times or more. V and J are TRBV3-1 and TRBJ2-5; 7 bases line up with TRBD1. J was trimmed by 3 bases and V by 1 base; bases with no gene match: 2. The germline V gene has CDR1 LGHDT and CDR2 YNNKEL (reference sequence). This CDR3 contains 14 residues. CDR3 residues: CASSQVDREETQYF. CDR3 in DNA: TGTGCCAGCAGCCAAGTTGACAGGGAAGAGACCCAGTACTTC.

This clonotype was recorded many times. This chain connects TRBV7-2 to TRBJ2-7; 7 bases fit TRBD2. Germline loops: CDR1 SGHTA, CDR2 FQGNSA. The CDR3 consists of 15 residues. V shed 3 bases and J 0 bases; nucleotides not matched to a gene: 5. CDR3 protein: CASSFGWGGSYEQYF. Here the CDR3 DNA reads TGTGCCAGCAGCTTTGGCTGGGGGGGCTCCTACGAGCAGTACTTC.

This clonotype has ten or more counts. The rearrangement joins TRBV7-8 to TRBJ1-3; weak D call: TRBD1 (5 bases). Trimming shortened V by 5 bases and J by 0 bases, and 17 bases separated the two germline ends. There are 17 residues in the CDR3. The germline V gene encodes CDR1 SGHVS and CDR2 FQNEAQ. CDR3 DNA sequence: TGTGCCAGCAGCCCCCACAGGCCTTGGAGCTCTGGAAACACCATATATTTT. Translated, it gives CASSPHRPWSSGNTIYF.

This clonotype has a count of ten or more. CDR3 in amino acids: CASSSPWGGVGNEQFF. DNA of the CDR3: TGTGCCAGCAGCTCCCCTTGGGGGGGAGTAGGGAATGAGCAGTTCTTC. This chain uses TRBV7-8 with TRBJ2-1; TRBD2 aligns across 7 bases. CDR3 size: 16 residues. CDR1 and CDR2 from the germline V gene are SGHVS and FQNEAQ. The V and J ends lost 4 bases and 7 bases, in that order; junction bases with no gene match: 13.

This clonotype was seen repeatedly, ten times or more. The CDR3 spells CASSLRAGQETQYF. Here the CDR3 DNA reads TGTGCCAGCAGCCTCCGGGCAGGCCAAGAGACCCAGTACTTC. The chain links TRBV6-1 to TRBJ2-5; D remains ambiguous. The germline gives CDR1 MNHNS, CDR2 SASEGT. CDR3 size: 14 residues. Trimming took 6 bases from V and 1 from J, leaving 12 bases between them.

A note on this clonotype: The germline gene is not matched at one end of the junction; a read error may be the cause. This sequence joins TRBV27 and TRBJ2-1, with TRBD2 identical over 9 bases. This CDR3 is 16 amino acids long. Germline CDR1 MNHEY, CDR2 SMNVEV (reference sequence). In DNA, the CDR3 is TGTGCCAGCAGGGGGACTAGCAGGGATACCTACAATGAGCGGTTCTTC. The encoded protein is CASRGTSRDTYNERFF.

This clonotype was counted at least ten times. The rearrangement links TRBV19 to TRBJ2-2, with a weak D call TRBD1 (5 bases). In germline, CDR1 is LNHDA, CDR2 SQIVND (reference sequence). V was trimmed by 4 bases and J by 11 bases, leaving 8 bases between them. The CDR3 loop spans 11 amino acids. DNA for the CDR3: TGTGCCAGTAGTAGACAGACCGAGCTGTTTTTT. It translates to CASSRQTELFF.

This clonotype came up a few times. The chain couples TRBV5-4 to TRBJ1-1; the match to TRBD1 covers 8 bases. The CDR3 runs to 15 residues. Per germline, CDR1 SGHNT and CDR2 YYREEE (reference sequence). Trimming at V came to 4 bases and at J to 1 base, leaving 6 bases not matched to a gene. CDR3 in DNA: TGTGCCAGCAGCGGACGGACAGGGCGGAACACTGAAGCTTTCTTT. Translation: CASSGRTGRNTEAFF.

This clonotype has only a few counts. This sequence joins TRBV11-1 and TRBJ1-1; 9 nucleotides align to TRBD1. J gave up 4 bases and V 4 bases, and 4 bases lay outside the gene matches. Germline CDR1 and CDR2: SGHAT and FQDESV (reference sequence). This CDR3 spans 14 amino acids. CDR3 region: CASSYATGGTEAFF. The CDR3 DNA sequence: TGTGCCAGCAGCTACGCGACAGGGGGCACTGAAGCTTTCTTT. The full variable domain, in which reference TRBV11-1 and TRBJ1-1 provide the parts outside the CDR3, is EAEVAQSPRYKITEKSQAVAFWCDPISGHATLYWYRQILGQGPELLVQFQDESVVDDSQLPKDRFSAERLKGVDSTLKIQPAELGDSAMYLCASSYATGGTEAFFGQGTRLTVV.

This clonotype was seen at least ten times. V gene TRBV7-9 combines with J gene TRBJ2-3, with 10 positions matching TRBD2. V shed 6 bases, J shed 3 bases, and the junction held 12 bases outside the gene matches. The CDR3 runs to 17 residues. Germline assignment: CDR1 SEHNR and CDR2 FQNEAQ (reference sequence). The CDR3 DNA sequence: TGTGCCAGCAGTTTGCGGGCTAGCGGGAGAGGGACAGATACGCAGTATTTT. This sequence encodes CASSLRASGRGTDTQYF.

As concerns this clonotype: Just one base apart from a much larger clone, this may be a read error. The chain has TRBV4-3 and TRBJ2-4; D gene unclear. This CDR3 spans 16 amino acids. Germline V gives CDR1 LGHNA, CDR2 YSLEER. The CDR3 coding sequence is TGCACCAGCAGCCAAGATGGGAACTCGGACCAAAACATTCAGTACTTC. This encodes CTSSQDGNSDQNIQYF.

This clonotype came up many times. V is TRBV27 and J is TRBJ2-7, with D unresolved. Per germline, CDR1 MNHEY and CDR2 SMNVEV (reference sequence). The V end was cut by 2 bases, the J end by 3 bases, with 5 bases between. The CDR3 loop spans 12 amino acids. The CDR3 DNA reads as TGTGCCAGCAGTTTACACGGCTACGAGCAGTACTTC. Translated: CASSLHGYEQYF.

This clonotype occurred many times. The genes are TRBV14 and TRBJ2-1; D gene unclear. With 0 bases removed from V and 0 bases from J, the gap between germline ends came to 6 bases. CDR1 and CDR2 (germline): SGHDN, FVKESK. CDR3 length equals 15 residues. The DNA for the CDR3 is TGTGCCAGCAGCCAAGACAGGAACTCCTACAATGAGCAGTTCTTC. This encodes CASSQDRNSYNEQFF.